This is a list of T cell receptor beta chains from one sample in a study of T cell repertoires in cytomegalovirus infection. TCRdb ran MiXCR on the reads and lists one entry per CDR3 protein. The table records 150,000 to 200,000 distinct CDR3 sequences, 8.5% to 10% of them present only once. The sequencing input was PBMCs. The receptors derive from a human donor in good health (CMV status not recorded). Some clones in this sample may be carry-over from other donors' samples. Both conserved end residues are part of each CDR3. D genes are given only for firm matches. Part of the rows lack a size; the others show once, few, many or a class for expanded clones.

j_gene	v_gene	abundance	d_gene	CDR3nt	CDR3aa
TRBJ2-7	TRBV5-1	few	TRBD2	TGCGCCAGCAGCTTGGGGACTAGCAATTACGAGCAGTACTTC	CASSLGTSNYEQYF
TRBJ2-6	TRBV19	many	TRBD1	TGTGCCAGTAGTATCCCGACAGGGTGGGTCTCTGGGGCCAACGTCCTGACTTTC	CASSIPTGWVSGANVLTF
TRBJ2-7	TRBV11-2	few	TRBD2	TGTGCCAGCAGCTTATGGCCAGCGGGGGGAACCTACGAGCAGTACTTC	CASSLWPAGGTYEQYF
TRBJ1-1	TRBV5-4	NA	NA	TGTGCCAGCAGCTTGGAACTTCAGACTGAAGCTTTCTTT	CASSLELQTEAFF
TRBJ2-5	TRBV29-1	few	TRBD2	TGCAGCTTCGCCATGGGGAGCGGGGGTGAGACCCAGTACTTC	CSFAMGSGGETQYF
TRBJ2-1	TRBV7-3	many	TRBD2	TGTGCCAGCAGCCCTACTAGCGGGGGCTCAAATGAGCAGTTCTTC	CASSPTSGGSNEQFF
TRBJ1-2	TRBV25-1	many	NA	TGTGCCAGCAGCCCTCAAGGGCTCCCTAACTATGGCTACACCTTC	CASSPQGLPNYGYTF
TRBJ2-3	TRBV6-5	few	NA	TGTGCCAGCAGTTACAGGGGGGACAGCACAGATACGCAGTATTTT	CASSYRGDSTDTQYF
TRBJ1-1	TRBV20-1	few	TRBD1	TGCAGTGCTAGAGACGGGACAGGGGGCACTGAAGCTTTCTTT	CSARDGTGGTEAFF
TRBJ2-5	TRBV11-2	many	TRBD1	TGTGCCAGCAGCTTAGTACGGGACAGGCAAGAGACCCAGTACTTC	CASSLVRDRQETQYF
TRBJ1-1	TRBV28	few	NA	TGTGCCAGCAGTCCCGCAGGCGCGGCCACTGAAGCTTTCTTT	CASSPAGAATEAFF